The rows below give T cell receptor beta chains drawn from one sample of a study of blood T cell repertoires in COVID-19. Measured with immunoSEQ multiplex PCR; TCRdb has only the in-frame clones, and not every one. The sample yields 85,000 to 100,000 clones, 65% to 85% seen once. Sequencing was done on a sample of peripheral blood. Source of these receptors: a woman in her sixties or seventies with acute or convalescent COVID-19. CDR3s include the opening cysteine and the closing phenylalanine or tryptophan. D genes are given only for firm matches. The listing skips clone size in some rows; elsewhere it reads once, few, many or a size class.

j_call d_call clone_size v_call cdr3_nt cdr3_aa
TRBJ2-2 TRBD1 - TRBV7-9 TGTGCCAGCAGCTTACGACAGGGCCTTACCGGGGAGCTGTTTTTT CASSLRQGLTGELFF
TRBJ2-7 TRBD2 - TRBV7-2 TGTGCCAGCAGCTTAGCGGGAGGGGATCCCTCCTACGAGCAGTACTTC CASSLAGGDPSYEQYF
TRBJ1-3 - - TRBV15 TGTGCCACCAGCCTTAACAGGGCTGGAAACACCATATATTTT CATSLNRAGNTIYF
TRBJ2-2 - - TRBV11-3 TGTGCCAGCAGCTTAGCCAGGGAAGCCGGGGAGCTGTTTTTT CASSLAREAGELFF
TRBJ2-3 TRBD2 few TRBV10-3 TGTGCCATCAGTGTCGTAGCGGGGGGCCCGGATACGCAGTATTTT CAISVVAGGPDTQYF
TRBJ1-1 TRBD1 - TRBV28 TGTGCCAGCCAAAGAATGATGGTTGTCAGGGGGGACACTGAAGCTTTCTTT CASQRMMVVRGDTEAFF
TRBJ2-7 - - TRBV30 TGTGCCTGGGCACCGATGACAGGTTCCTCCTACGAGCAGTACTTC CAWAPMTGSSYEQYF
TRBJ2-1 TRBD2 - TRBV7-6 TGTGCCAGCAGCTTAGTTGCGGGGGGCGCGAGTTACAATGAGCAGTTCTTC CASSLVAGGASYNEQFF
TRBJ1-6 TRBD1 - TRBV27 TGTGCCAGCAAGGAACCGGGACAGGGCTTTTCACCCCTCCACTTT CASKEPGQGFSPLHF
TRBJ1-6 - - TRBV4-2 TGTGCCAGCAGCCAAGAATCATCCCCAGGGGCTTATAATTCACCCCTCCACTTT CASSQESSPGAYNSPLHF
TRBJ1-1 - - TRBV6-5 TGTGCCAGCAGTTACAGTCGGGGTCGGACTGAAGCTTTCTTT CASSYSRGRTEAFF
TRBJ1-1 - - TRBV7-6 TGTGCCAGCAGCTTAAGGTCCGGCGGTTCGGGTTCTGAAGCTTTCTTT CASSLRSGGSGSEAFF
TRBJ2-2 - - TRBV11-2 TGTGCCAGCAGCCCTAACGGCGGAGGGACTGCGATTCAGCTGTTTTTT CASSPNGGGTAIQLFF
TRBJ2-7 TRBD1 - TRBV5-6 TGTGCCAGCAGGCGGTCTGCAGGGGGCGAGCAGTACTTC CASRRSAGGEQYF
TRBJ1-2 - - TRBV7-3 TGTGCCAGCAGCCCCCGTCTTCAAGGAGGAGGCTACACCTTC CASSPRLQGGGYTF
TRBJ2-2 TRBD1 - TRBV7-9 TGTGCCAGCAGCCGAACCGCCGGGACAGCTTACACCGGGGAGCTGTTTTTT CASSRTAGTAYTGELFF
TRBJ1-2 TRBD1 - TRBV2 TGTGCCAGCAGTGAAGAGACAGGGGGCCACTATGGCTACACCTTC CASSEETGGHYGYTF
TRBJ2-3 TRBD1 - TRBV3-1/TRBV3-2 TGTGCCAGCAGCCTGGACAGGGGGGTAGATACGCAGTATTTT CASSLDRGVDTQYF
TRBJ2-1 - - TRBV5-4 TGTGCCAGCAGCGCCCTACTAGCCGACAATGAGCAGTTCTTC CASSALLADNEQFF
TRBJ2-5 - - TRBV11-1 TGTGCCAGCAGCTGGGGCAGGGTGGAAGAGACCCAGTACTTC CASSWGRVEETQYF
TRBJ2-5 - once TRBV10-3 TGTGCCATCAGTGCCGCCCAGCAAGAGACCCAGTACTTC CAISAAQQETQYF
TRBJ1-2 - - TRBV19 TGTGCCAGTAGTGTCCTAACAGGGACCTATGGCTACACCTTC CASSVLTGTYGYTF
TRBJ1-3 - - TRBV11-3 TGTGCCAGCAGCTCCTCAGGGCTACATGGAAACACCATATATTTT CASSSSGLHGNTIYF
TRBJ2-4 - - TRBV7-2 TGTGCCAGCAGCACCTATCCCCAAAACATTCAGTACTTC CASSTYPQNIQYF
TRBJ2-1 - - TRBV18 TGTGCCAGCTCACCAAGTGGGCAGCAGTTCTTC CASSPSGQQFF